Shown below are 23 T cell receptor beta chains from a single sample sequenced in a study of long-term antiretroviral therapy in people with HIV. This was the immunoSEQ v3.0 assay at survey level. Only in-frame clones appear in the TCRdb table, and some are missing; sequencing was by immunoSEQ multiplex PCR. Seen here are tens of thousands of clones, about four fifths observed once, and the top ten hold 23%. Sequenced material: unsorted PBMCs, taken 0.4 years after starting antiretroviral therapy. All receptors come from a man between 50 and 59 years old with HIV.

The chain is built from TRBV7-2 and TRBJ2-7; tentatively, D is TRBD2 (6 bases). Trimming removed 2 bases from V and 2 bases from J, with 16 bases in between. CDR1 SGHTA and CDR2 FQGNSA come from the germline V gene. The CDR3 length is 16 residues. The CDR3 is CASSLYVAGPPYEQYF. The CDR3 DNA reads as TGTGCCAGCAGCTTATACGTGGCGGGGCCCCCCTACGAGCAGTACTTC.

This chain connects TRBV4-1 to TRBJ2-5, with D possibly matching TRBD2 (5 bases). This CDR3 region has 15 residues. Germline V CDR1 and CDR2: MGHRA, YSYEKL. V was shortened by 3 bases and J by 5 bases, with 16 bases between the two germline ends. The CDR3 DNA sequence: TGCGCCAGCAGCCACCCGTCGCACGGGGAGGAGACCCAGTACTTC. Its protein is CASSHPSHGEETQYF.

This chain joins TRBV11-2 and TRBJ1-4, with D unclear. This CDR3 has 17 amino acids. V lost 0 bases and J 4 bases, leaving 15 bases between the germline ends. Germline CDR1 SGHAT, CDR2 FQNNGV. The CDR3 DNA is TGTGCCAGCAGCTTAGATCTTTACTTGGCCCGTAATGAAAAACTGTTTTTT. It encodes CASSLDLYLARNEKLFF.

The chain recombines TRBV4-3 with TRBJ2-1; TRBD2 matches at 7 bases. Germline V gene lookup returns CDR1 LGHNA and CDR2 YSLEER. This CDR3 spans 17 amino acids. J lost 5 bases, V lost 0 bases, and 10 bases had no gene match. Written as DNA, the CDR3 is TGCGCCAGCAGCCAAGATGCGGGACTATCACCCGACAATGAGCAGTTCTTC. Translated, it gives CASSQDAGLSPDNEQFF.

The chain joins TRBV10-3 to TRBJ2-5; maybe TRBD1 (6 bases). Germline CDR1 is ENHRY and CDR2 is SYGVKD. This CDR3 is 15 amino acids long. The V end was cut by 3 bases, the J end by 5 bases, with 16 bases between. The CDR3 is CAISDEQGRWETQYF. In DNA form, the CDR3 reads TGTGCCATCAGTGATGAACAGGGTCGGTGGGAGACCCAGTACTTC.

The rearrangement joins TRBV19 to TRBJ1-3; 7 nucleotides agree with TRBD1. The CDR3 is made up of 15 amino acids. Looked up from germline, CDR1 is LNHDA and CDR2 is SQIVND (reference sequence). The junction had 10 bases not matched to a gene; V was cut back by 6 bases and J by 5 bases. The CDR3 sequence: CASSWMGDSRNTIYF. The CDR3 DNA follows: TGTGCCAGTAGCTGGATGGGGGACAGCAGAAACACCATATATTTT. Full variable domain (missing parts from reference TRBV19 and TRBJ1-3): DGGITQSPKYLFRKEGQNVTLSCEQNLNHDAMYWYRQDPGQGLRLIYYSQIVNDFQKGDIAEGYSVSREKKESFPLTVTSAQKNPTAFYLCASSWMGDSRNTIYFGEGSWLTVV.

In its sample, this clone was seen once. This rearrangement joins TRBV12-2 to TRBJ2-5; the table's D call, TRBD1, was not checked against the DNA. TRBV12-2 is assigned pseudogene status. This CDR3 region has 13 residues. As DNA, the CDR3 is TGTGCAAGTCGCTTCCCAGGGTTAGAGACCCAGTACTTC. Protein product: CASRFPGLETQYF.

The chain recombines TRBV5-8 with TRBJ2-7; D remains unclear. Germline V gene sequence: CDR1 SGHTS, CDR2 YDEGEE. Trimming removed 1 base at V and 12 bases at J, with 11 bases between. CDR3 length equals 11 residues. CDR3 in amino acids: CASSLKGKGYF. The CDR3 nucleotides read TGTGCCAGCAGCTTGAAGGGTAAGGGGTACTTC.

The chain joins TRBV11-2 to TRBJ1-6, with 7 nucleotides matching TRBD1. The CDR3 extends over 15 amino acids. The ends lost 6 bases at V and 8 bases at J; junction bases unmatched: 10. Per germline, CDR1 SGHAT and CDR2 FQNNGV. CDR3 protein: CASSHSGGTHSPLHF. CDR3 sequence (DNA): TGTGCCAGCAGTCATTCAGGGGGTACGCATTCACCCCTCCACTTT.

In DNA form, the CDR3 reads TGTGCCAGCAACCCTTCCGTCGGGGCACAAGAGACCCAGTACTTC. It specifies CASNPSVGAQETQYF. The chain joins TRBV9 to TRBJ2-5, with D perhaps matching TRBD1 or TRBD2 (5 bases each). With 6 bases removed from V and 2 bases from J, the gap between germline ends came to 17 bases. This CDR3 region has 15 residues. Germline-derived CDR1 and CDR2 are SGDLS and YYNGEE.

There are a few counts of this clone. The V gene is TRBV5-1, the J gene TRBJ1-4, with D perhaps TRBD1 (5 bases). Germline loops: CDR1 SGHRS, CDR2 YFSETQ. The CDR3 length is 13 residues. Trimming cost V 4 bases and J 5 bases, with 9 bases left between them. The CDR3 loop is CASSDRKNEKLFF. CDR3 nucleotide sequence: TGCGCCAGCAGCGACAGAAAAAATGAAAAACTGTTTTTT.

In nucleotides, the CDR3 is TGTGCCAGCAGTTTCCAAACAGGGGAGGCCTATGGCTACACCTTC. It is translated as CASSFQTGEAYGYTF. The chain combines TRBV28 with TRBJ1-2, with 7 bases identical to TRBD1. V was clipped by 3 bases and J by 4 bases; unmatched bases: 8. CDR1 and CDR2 from the germline V gene are MDHEN and SYDVKM. The CDR3 consists of 15 residues.

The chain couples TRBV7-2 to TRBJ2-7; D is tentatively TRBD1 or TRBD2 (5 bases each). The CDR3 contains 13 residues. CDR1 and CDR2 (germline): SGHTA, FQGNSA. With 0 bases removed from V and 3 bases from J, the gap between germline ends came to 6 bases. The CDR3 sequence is CASSLAGVYEQYF. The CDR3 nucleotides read TGTGCCAGCAGCTTAGCGGGGGTCTACGAGCAGTACTTC.

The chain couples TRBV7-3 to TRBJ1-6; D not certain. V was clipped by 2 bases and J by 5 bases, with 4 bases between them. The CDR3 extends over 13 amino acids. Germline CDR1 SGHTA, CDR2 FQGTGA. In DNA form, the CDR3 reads TGTGCCAGCAGCTTACAAAATAATTCACCCCTCCACTTT. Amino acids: CASSLQNNSPLHF.

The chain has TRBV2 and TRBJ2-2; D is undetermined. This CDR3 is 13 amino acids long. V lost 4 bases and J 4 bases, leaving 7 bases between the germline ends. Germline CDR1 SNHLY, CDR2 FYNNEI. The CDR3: CASSADSTGELFF. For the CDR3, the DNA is TGTGCCAGCAGTGCTGACTCCACCGGGGAGCTGTTTTTT.

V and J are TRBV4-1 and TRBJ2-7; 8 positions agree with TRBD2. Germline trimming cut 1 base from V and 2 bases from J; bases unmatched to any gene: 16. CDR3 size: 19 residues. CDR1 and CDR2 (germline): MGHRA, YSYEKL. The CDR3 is CASSQGAGVGGGSTYEQYF. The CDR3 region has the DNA TGCGCCAGCAGCCAAGGGGCTGGGGTGGGCGGGGGGTCTACCTACGAGCAGTACTTC.

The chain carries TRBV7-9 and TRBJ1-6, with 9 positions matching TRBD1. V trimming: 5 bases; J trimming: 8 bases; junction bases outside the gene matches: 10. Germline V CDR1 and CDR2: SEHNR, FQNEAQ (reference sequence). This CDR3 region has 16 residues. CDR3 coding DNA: TGTGCCAGCAGCCGAGGGACAGGGCGGTTGGATTCACCCCTCCACTTT. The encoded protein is CASSRGTGRLDSPLHF.

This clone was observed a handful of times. The CDR3 DNA is TGTGCCAGCAGCCGATACCAGGGAGAGACCCAGTACTTC. The encoded protein is CASSRYQGETQYF. The rearrangement joins TRBV9 to TRBJ2-5; TRBD1 might be the D (5 bases). V was cut by 4 bases and J by 4 bases, with 11 bases left in between. Germline V lookup: CDR1 SGDLS, CDR2 YYNGEE. The CDR3 is 13 amino acids. Filled out from reference TRBV9 and TRBJ2-5, the complete variable domain reads DSGVTQTPKHLITATGQRVTLRCSPRSGDLSVYWYQQSLDQGLQFLIQYYNGEERAKGNILERFSAQQFPDLHSELNLSSLELGDSALYFCASSRYQGETQYFGPGTRLLVL.

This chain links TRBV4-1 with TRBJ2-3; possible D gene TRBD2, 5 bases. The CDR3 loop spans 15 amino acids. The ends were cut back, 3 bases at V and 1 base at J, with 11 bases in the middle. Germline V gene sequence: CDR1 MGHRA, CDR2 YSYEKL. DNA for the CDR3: TGCGCCAGCAGCCAGAGGGTCTCTGGCACAGATACGCAGTATTTT. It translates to CASSQRVSGTDTQYF.

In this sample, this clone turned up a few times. The CDR3 region is CASSLKPGEGSSPLHF. Written as DNA, the CDR3 is TGTGCCAGCTCGCTCAAACCGGGGGAGGGTAGTTCACCCCTCCACTTT. The chain couples TRBV18 to TRBJ1-6, with D tentatively TRBD1 (5 bases). Germline-derived CDR1 and CDR2 are KGHSH and LQKENI. The CDR3 is 16 residues long. V lost 6 bases to trimming and J lost 9 bases, with 21 bases between them.

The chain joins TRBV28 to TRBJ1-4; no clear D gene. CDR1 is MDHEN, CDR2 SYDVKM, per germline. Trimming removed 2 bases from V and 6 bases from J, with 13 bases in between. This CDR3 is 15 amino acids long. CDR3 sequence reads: CASSLDGRRYEKLFF. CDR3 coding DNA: TGTGCCAGCAGTTTAGACGGGCGGCGGTATGAAAAACTGTTTTTT.

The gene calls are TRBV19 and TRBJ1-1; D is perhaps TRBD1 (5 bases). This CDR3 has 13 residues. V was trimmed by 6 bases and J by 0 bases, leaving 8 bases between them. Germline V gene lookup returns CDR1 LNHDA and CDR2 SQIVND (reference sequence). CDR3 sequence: CASRGTMNTEAFF. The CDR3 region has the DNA TGTGCCAGTAGGGGGACGATGAACACTGAAGCTTTCTTT.

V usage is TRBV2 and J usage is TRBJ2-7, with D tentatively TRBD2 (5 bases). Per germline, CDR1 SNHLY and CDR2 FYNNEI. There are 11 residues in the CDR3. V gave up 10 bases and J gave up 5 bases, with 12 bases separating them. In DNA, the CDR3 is TGTGCCACGATGAAGAGGGACGAGCAGTACTTC. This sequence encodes CATMKRDEQYF.